These 3 T cell receptor beta chains originate from one sample sequenced in a study of T cells in Graves' hyperthyroidism and ophthalmopathy. Amplified TCR beta CDR3 regions came from RNA transcripts. RT-PCR in the first round (using the HTBI primer set) targeted the TCR CDR3. TCRdb fed the multiplex PCR reads into MiXCR, producing one record per CDR3 protein. The sample yields approximately 400,000 distinct CDR3 sequences, 13% to 15% seen once. Material: blood. The receptors shown here come from a woman aged 25 to 39 with Graves' ophthalmopathy.

This clonotype was seen a few times. CDR3 in DNA: TGTGCCAGTAGAAGGGGGACAGTCGGGACCGGGGAGCTGTTTTTT. Its translation: CASRRGTVGTGELFF. The chain uses TRBV19 and TRBJ2-2, with 7 nucleotides matching TRBD1. Germline loops: CDR1 LNHDA, CDR2 SQIVND (reference sequence). The CDR3 sequence is 15 residues long. The V and J ends lost 6 bases and 5 bases, in that order; junction bases with no gene match: 9.

This clonotype was detected many times. The chain couples TRBV3-1 to TRBJ1-2; D call uncertain. CDR1 is LGHDT and CDR2 is YNNKEL in the germline V gene (reference sequence). V lost 1 base and J lost 10, with 13 bases in between. The CDR3 covers 13 residues. The CDR3 sequence is CASSQVSLEAYTF. As DNA, the CDR3 is TGTGCCAGCAGCCAAGTTTCTCTTGAAGCCTACACCTTC.

In its sample, this clonotype was seen once. The CDR3 coding sequence is TGTGCCAGCAGCATCGGGACTAGCGGGGGGAACACCGGGGAGCTGTTTTTT. It yields the protein CASSIGTSGGNTGELFF. The genes are TRBV11-2 and TRBJ2-2; 14 bases are a match to TRBD2. The V segment lost 5 bases and the J segment 1 base; nucleotides outside the gene matches: 3. CDR3 size: 17 residues. Germline CDR1 and CDR2: SGHAT and FQNNGV.